This is a list of T cell receptor beta chains from one sample in a study of CD8 T cells in ankylosing spondylitis. MiXCR, run by TCRdb on the 5' RACE reads, gives a single entry per CDR3 protein. The sample holds some 200,000 distinct CDR3 sequences; approximately 18% are singletons and the top ten take about 4.3%. Material: blood, either unsorted or a sorted T cell fraction (not recorded which). The receptors originated from a male donor aged 5-30 years with ankylosing spondylitis or in good health (not recorded which). Both conserved end residues are part of each CDR3. The D gene is left open where the match is weak. Clone sizes are given selectively: once, few, many, or a class where the clone is expanded.

V gene	J gene	clone size	D gene	CDR3 protein	CDR3 DNA
TRBV6-6	TRBJ2-7	many	-	CASRGGWEQYF	TGTGCCAGCAGGGGGGGATGGGAGCAGTACTTC
TRBV24-1	TRBJ2-5	-	TRBD1	CATSPGTGFGETQYF	TGTGCCACCAGTCCCGGGACAGGGTTTGGAGAGACCCAGTACTTC
TRBV6-6	TRBJ1-2	-	-	CASSFGADGYTF	TGTGCCAGCAGTTTCGGCGCGGATGGCTACACCTTC
TRBV20-1	TRBJ2-3	few	-	CSARDRVRESTDTQYF	TGCAGTGCTAGAGATAGAGTACGGGAGAGCACAGATACGCAGTATTTT
TRBV20-1	TRBJ1-5	many	-	CSARDERGGQPQHF	TGCAGTGCTAGAGATGAAAGGGGGGGACAGCCCCAGCATTTT
TRBV19	TRBJ2-7	-	TRBD1	CASSIDATGLGYEQYF	TGTGCCAGTAGTATAGATGCGACAGGGCTGGGGTACGAGCAGTACTTC
TRBV29-1	TRBJ2-1	many	-	CSVKPTRNNEQFF	TGCAGCGTGAAACCGACCCGTAACAATGAGCAGTTCTTC
TRBV20-1	TRBJ2-7	many	TRBD2	CSARAVAGTYEQYF	TGCAGTGCCCGGGCGGTAGCGGGCACCTACGAGCAGTACTTC
TRBV5-1	TRBJ1-3	many	-	CASSPQDSSGNTIYF	TGCGCCAGCAGCCCGCAGGATAGCTCTGGAAACACCATATATTTT
TRBV12-3/TRBV12-4	TRBJ2-5	many	-	CASSLGIGGPMQETQYF	TGTGCCAGCAGTTTAGGGATCGGAGGGCCGATGCAAGAGACCCAGTACTTC
TRBV5-1	TRBJ2-3	-	TRBD2	CASRSTSGKDTQYF	TGCGCCAGCAGATCGACTAGCGGGAAGGATACGCAGTATTTT
TRBV14	TRBJ2-1	-	-	CASSQTGLVRNEQFF	TGTGCCAGCAGCCAAACAGGGTTGGTTCGCAATGAGCAGTTCTTC
TRBV5-1	TRBJ2-3	-	TRBD1	CASSLLGTGLPDTQYF	TGCGCCAGCAGCTTGCTAGGGACAGGGTTACCAGATACGCAGTATTTT
TRBV25-1	TRBJ2-3	many	-	CASSESLRPRPDTQYF	TGTGCCAGCAGTGAATCCTTGCGACCACGCCCAGATACGCAGTATTTT
TRBV5-1	TRBJ2-7	many	-	CASGGHSGEQYF	TGCGCCAGCGGAGGACATTCGGGGGAGCAGTACTTC
TRBV12-3/TRBV12-4	TRBJ2-3	many	-	CASSFGQATDTQYF	TGTGCCAGCAGTTTCGGGCAAGCGACAGATACGCAGTATTTT
TRBV5-1	TRBJ2-3	many	TRBD2	CASSLPSGLDTQYF	TGCGCCAGCAGCCTGCCTAGCGGCCTAGATACGCAGTATTTT
TRBV7-8	TRBJ2-3	many	TRBD2	CASSEGIMGLPFTDTQYF	TGTGCCAGCAGCGAAGGAATTATGGGACTACCCTTCACAGATACGCAGTATTTT
TRBV20-1	TRBJ2-2	many	-	CSARDRLAPANTGELFF	TGCAGTGCTAGAGATCGGCTAGCCCCGGCGAACACCGGGGAGCTGTTTTTT
TRBV20-1	TRBJ2-3	once	-	CSAVSMGSRFTQYF	TGCAGTGCTGTATCGATGGGCTCTAGATTTACGCAGTATTTT
TRBV7-7	TRBJ2-2	many	-	CASSSQPGARELFF	TGTGCCAGCAGCTCCCAGCCTGGGGCGAGGGAGCTGTTTTTT
TRBV3-1	TRBJ1-2	many	-	CASSKDADYGYTF	TGTGCCAGCAGTAAGGACGCTGACTATGGCTACACCTTC
TRBV5-1	TRBJ1-2	many	-	CASSPSQTQQAYGYTF	TGCGCCAGCAGCCCCAGCCAGACCCAACAGGCTTATGGCTACACCTTC
TRBV30	TRBJ2-1	many	-	CAWSRVNEQFF	TGTGCCTGGTCTAGGGTGAATGAGCAGTTCTTC
TRBV12-3/TRBV12-4	TRBJ2-7	many	-	CASSLSLARYEQYF	TGTGCCAGCAGTTTAAGTCTAGCGAGATACGAGCAGTACTTC
TRBV24-1	TRBJ2-3	many	-	CATSDPRRLDTQYF	TGTGCCACCAGTGATCCTAGGAGACTGGATACGCAGTATTTT
TRBV12-3/TRBV12-4	TRBJ2-1	many	-	CASSLRLTGSYNEQFF	TGTGCCAGCAGTTTGAGGTTAACGGGGAGCTACAATGAGCAGTTCTTC
TRBV29-1	TRBJ2-7	many	TRBD1	CSVTGTGRTYEQYF	TGCAGCGTTACCGGGACAGGGAGAACCTACGAGCAGTACTTC
TRBV7-8	TRBJ1-1	many	-	CASSLFGGGDWGTEAFF	TGTGCCAGCAGCTTATTTGGCGGTGGGGACTGGGGCACTGAAGCTTTCTTT
TRBV18	TRBJ2-3	-	-	CASSPAGLTDTQYF	TGTGCCAGCTCACCGGCGGGACTCACAGATACGCAGTATTTT
TRBV6-5	TRBJ2-1	few	-	CASSDLYNEQFF	TGTGCCAGCAGTGACTTGTACAATGAGCAGTTCTTC
TRBV4-3	TRBJ2-1	many	TRBD1	CASSQSRGQGGNEQFF	TGCGCCAGCAGCCAAAGTAGAGGACAGGGCGGGAATGAGCAGTTCTTC
TRBV7-9	TRBJ2-1	-	-	CASSLARTTGSDEQFF	TGTGCCAGCAGCTTAGCGCGAACTACCGGGAGTGATGAGCAGTTCTTC
TRBV24-1	TRBJ2-1	many	-	CATSDPLYNEQFF	TGTGCCACCAGTGATCCCTTATACAATGAGCAGTTCTTC
TRBV30	TRBJ2-3	-	TRBD2	CAWRGLADTDTQYF	TGTGCCTGGAGGGGACTAGCGGACACAGATACGCAGTATTTT
TRBV20-1	TRBJ2-3	many	-	CSARSSRTRTDTQYF	TGCAGTGCTAGGTCCTCGCGTACTCGCACAGATACGCAGTATTTT
TRBV5-5	TRBJ1-1	many	TRBD1	CASSYTGGGEAFF	TGTGCCAGCAGTTATACAGGGGGCGGGGAAGCTTTCTTT
TRBV4-1	TRBJ2-5	many	TRBD1	CASSHVQGGYEETQYF	TGCGCCAGCAGCCACGTACAGGGGGGATATGAAGAGACCCAGTACTTC
TRBV12-3/TRBV12-4	TRBJ2-7	many	-	CASSRRGAGEDEQYF	TGTGCCAGCAGCCGCCGAGGAGCAGGGGAGGACGAGCAGTACTTC
TRBV7-2	TRBJ2-3	many	TRBD1	CASSLWGTGVTDTQYF	TGTGCCAGCAGCTTATGGGGTACAGGGGTCACAGATACGCAGTATTTT
TRBV9	TRBJ1-5	many	-	CASSAQGFLNQPQHF	TGTGCCAGCAGCGCCCAGGGGTTCCTCAATCAGCCCCAGCATTTT
TRBV12-3/TRBV12-4	TRBJ2-3	many	-	CASSFAGKDTQYF	TGTGCCAGCAGTTTTGCGGGGAAAGATACGCAGTATTTT
TRBV29-1	TRBJ2-1	-	-	CSVVTYNEQFF	TGCAGCGTCGTTACTTACAATGAGCAGTTCTTC
TRBV7-2	TRBJ2-7	many	-	CASSSDRTPAREQYF	TGTGCCAGCAGCTCAGACAGGACTCCTGCCAGGGAGCAGTACTTC
TRBV28	TRBJ2-5	many	TRBD2	CASSAQTSAETQYF	TGTGCCAGCAGTGCCCAGACTAGCGCGGAGACCCAGTACTTC
TRBV29-1	TRBJ2-1	-	TRBD1	CSATQTGVHYNEQFF	TGCAGCGCCACACAAACAGGGGTTCATTACAATGAGCAGTTCTTC
TRBV7-8	TRBJ1-4	many	-	CASSFSASNEKLFF	TGTGCCAGCAGCTTCTCCGCCTCTAATGAAAAACTGTTTTTT
TRBV5-6	TRBJ1-1	many	TRBD1	CASSFGVRGRPEAFF	TGTGCCAGCAGCTTCGGGGTCAGGGGGCGGCCTGAAGCTTTCTTT
TRBV29-1	TRBJ2-1	-	-	CSVVGSSYNEQFF	TGCAGCGTTGTCGGGAGCTCCTACAATGAGCAGTTCTTC
TRBV25-1	TRBJ2-7	many	-	CASSDWLYEQYF	TGTGCCAGCAGTGACTGGTTGTACGAGCAGTACTTC
TRBV7-2	TRBJ2-7	many	TRBD2	CASSLGLARLEQYF	TGTGCCAGCAGCTTGGGACTAGCTAGGCTCGAGCAGTACTTC
TRBV5-1	TRBJ2-3	many	-	CASSFPGDTQYF	TGCGCCAGCAGCTTCCCGGGAGATACGCAGTATTTT
TRBV7-8	TRBJ2-7	many	-	CASSLDVRYNLGSYEQYF	TGTGCCAGCAGCTTAGACGTGCGCTACAATCTCGGGTCCTACGAGCAGTACTTC
TRBV10-3	TRBJ2-7	many	-	CAISESGASYEQYF	TGTGCCATCAGTGAGTCAGGGGCAAGCTACGAGCAGTACTTC